This T cell receptor beta chain stems from a study of blood T cell repertoires in COVID-19. Profiled with immunoSEQ multiplex PCR; TCRdb holds only in-frame clones, not every one. Of 350,000 to 450,000 clones listed, 75% to 90% are singletons. CDR1 and CDR2 from the germline V gene are MDHEN and SYDVKM. Trimming took 1 base from V and 8 from J, leaving 20 bases between them. The CDR3 totals 16 residues. The count of this clone is one. The chain combines TRBV28 with TRBJ1-2; the D is unclear. The origin of this receptor is a woman in her forties or fifties who had recovered from COVID-19. Source material: PBMCs or T cells enriched from blood (not recorded which). CDR3 loop: CASSLSGSVALRGYTF. The CDR3 region has the DNA TGTGCCAGCAGTTTATCCGGTTCAGTTGCGTTGAGGGGCTACACCTTC.